Given below is one TCR beta chain in context. Its antigen remains unidentified. This sample is drawn from a study of cytomegalovirus exposure and HLA in healthy donors. General study findings and limits: Later analysis associated a missense DCLRE1C variant with TCR beta V- and J-gene trimming. A list of roughly 160 TCR beta chains associated with cytomegalovirus was given. Being productive about 87% or about 30% of the time was typical of most TCR beta V segments in an earlier analysis. By a later analysis, the bulk of CMV-associated TCR beta chains appeared HLA-restricted.

With 60 Vbeta and 13 Jbeta primers, the PCR was carried out. TCRdb's table, derived via immunoSEQ multiplex PCR, lists solely in-frame clones and lacks some. The table records about 130,000 clones, about 63% of them present only once. Material for sequencing was PBMCs. The TCR sequence derives from a man aged 25 to 40 in good health and CMV-seropositive.

The CDR3 nucleotides are TGTGCCAGCAGCTTGCTTGGAGCGGGAGGGCCCGGTGAGCAGTTCTTC. Amino acid sequence: CASSLLGAGGPGEQFF. The chain links TRBV5-6 to TRBJ2-1; 10 nucleotides agree with TRBD2. Germline loops: CDR1 SGHDT, CDR2 YYEEEE. CDR3 length: 16 residues. J lost 9 bases, V lost 1 base, and 10 bases had no gene match.